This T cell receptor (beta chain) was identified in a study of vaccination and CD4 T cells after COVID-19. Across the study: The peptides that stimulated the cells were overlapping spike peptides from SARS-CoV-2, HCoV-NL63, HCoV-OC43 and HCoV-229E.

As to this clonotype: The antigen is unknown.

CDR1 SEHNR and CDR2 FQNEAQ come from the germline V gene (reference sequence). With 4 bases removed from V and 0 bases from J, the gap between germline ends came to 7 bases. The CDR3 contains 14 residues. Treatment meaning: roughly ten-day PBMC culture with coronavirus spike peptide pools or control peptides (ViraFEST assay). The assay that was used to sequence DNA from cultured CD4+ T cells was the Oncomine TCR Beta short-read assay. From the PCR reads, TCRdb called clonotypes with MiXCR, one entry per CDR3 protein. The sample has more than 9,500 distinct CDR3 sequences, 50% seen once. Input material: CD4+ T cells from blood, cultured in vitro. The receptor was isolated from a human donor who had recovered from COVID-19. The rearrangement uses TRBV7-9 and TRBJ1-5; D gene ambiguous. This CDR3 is CASSSGDSNQPQHF. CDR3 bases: TGTGCCAGCAGCTCAGGAGATAGCAATCAGCCCCAGCATTTT. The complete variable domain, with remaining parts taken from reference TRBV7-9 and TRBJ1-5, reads DTGVSQNPRHKITKRGQNVTFRCDPISEHNRLYWYRQTLGQGPEFLTYFQNEAQLEKSRLLSDRFSAERPKGSFSTLEIQRTEQGDSAMYLCASSSGDSNQPQHFGDGTRLSIL.